Included here is one T cell receptor (beta chain) sequence, with context. Some clones are missing from TCRdb's copy, which holds only in-frame ones; the method was immunoSEQ multiplex PCR. The table shows tens of thousands of clones, with 75% to 95% occurring only once. These data are taken from a study of OX40 agonist ivuxolimab in advanced cancers. On the study more broadly: Prior therapy, whether anti-PD-1, anti-PD-L1 or anti-CTLA-4, was allowed, and roughly 40% had some.

With 2 bases removed from V and 6 bases from J, the gap between germline ends came to 7 bases. There are 12 residues in the CDR3. Germline assignment: CDR1 MNHEY and CDR2 SVGAGI. The receptor was derived from an adult with an advanced solid tumor such as melanoma, head and neck, liver or kidney cancer. The sequences come from CD4+ or CD8+ T cells sorted from blood, collected in a trial of the OX40 agonist ivuxolimab. The genes are TRBV6-5 and TRBJ1-2; D call uncertain. This chain's CDR3 is CASSYGPNGYTF. The CDR3 bases are TGTGCCAGCAGTTACGGACCTAATGGCTACACCTTC.